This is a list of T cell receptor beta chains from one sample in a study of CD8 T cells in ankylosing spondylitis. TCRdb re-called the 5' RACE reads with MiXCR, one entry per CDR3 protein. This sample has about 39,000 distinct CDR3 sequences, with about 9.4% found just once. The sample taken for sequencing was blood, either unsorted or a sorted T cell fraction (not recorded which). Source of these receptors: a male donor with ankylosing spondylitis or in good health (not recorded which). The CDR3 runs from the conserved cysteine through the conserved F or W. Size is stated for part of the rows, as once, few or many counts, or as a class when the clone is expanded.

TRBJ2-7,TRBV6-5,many,CASSYSSLSSYEQYF
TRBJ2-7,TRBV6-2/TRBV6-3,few,CASRLRGFSSYEQYF
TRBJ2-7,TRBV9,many,CASSVGSGQGEYEQYF
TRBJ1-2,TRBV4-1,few,CASSPQWGPEGNYGYTF
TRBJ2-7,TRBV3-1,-,CTFRGSGTYRREGSYEQYF
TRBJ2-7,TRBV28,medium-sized,CASRQGSIGEQYF
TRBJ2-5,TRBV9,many,CASSVGGVTSAQETQYF
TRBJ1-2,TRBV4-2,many,CASSQDSAPEGYTF
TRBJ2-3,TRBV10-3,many,CAISVATSLSTDTQYF
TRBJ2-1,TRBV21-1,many,CASSKGSGLAGGNEQFF
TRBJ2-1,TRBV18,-,CASSPRQGGFNEQFF
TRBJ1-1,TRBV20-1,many,CSAGKGTAEAFF
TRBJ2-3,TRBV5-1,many,CASSLEGGNMVPDTQYF
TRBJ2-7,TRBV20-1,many,CSAKMRTGGVEQYF
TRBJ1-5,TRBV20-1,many,CSATAGTGFNQPQHF
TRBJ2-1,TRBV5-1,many,CASSLDGSYNEQFF
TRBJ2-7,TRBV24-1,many,CATSDSLLTEMTSYEQYF
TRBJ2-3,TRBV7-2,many,CASSWGLAGDTQYF
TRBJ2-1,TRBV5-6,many,CASSYDSGRGSNEQFF
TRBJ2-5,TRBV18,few,CASGDRDQETQYF
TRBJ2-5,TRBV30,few,CAWSVRETQYF
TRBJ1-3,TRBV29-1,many,CSVGPDGNTIYF
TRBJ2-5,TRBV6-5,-,CASSYGTSEQETQYF
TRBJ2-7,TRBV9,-,CASSVGTIVAEQYF
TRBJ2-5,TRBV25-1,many,CASSEQETQYF
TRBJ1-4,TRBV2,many,CASRDTGEKLFF
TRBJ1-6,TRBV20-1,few,CSARGTGGPLHF
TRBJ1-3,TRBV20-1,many,CSATGGTGTGGGTIYF
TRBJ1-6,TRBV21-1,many,CASSKRRTGDNSPLHF
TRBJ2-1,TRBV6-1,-,CASSQTGTSSYNEQFF
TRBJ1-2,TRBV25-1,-,CASSEESGRVGYGYTF
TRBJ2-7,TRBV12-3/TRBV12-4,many,CASSLVGLGQGHSYEQYF
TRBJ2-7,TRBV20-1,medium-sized,CSARVGTSGRAYEQYF
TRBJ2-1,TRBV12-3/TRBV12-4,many,CASTIRRKLAGRNEQFF
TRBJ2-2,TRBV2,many,CASRKGLARTGELFF
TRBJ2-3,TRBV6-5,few,CASSYRGLSGDTQYF
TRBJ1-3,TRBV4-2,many,CASSQDYLRNSGNTIYF
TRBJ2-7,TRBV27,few,CASRPGTSGDYEQYF
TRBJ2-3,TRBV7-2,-,CASSFGATDTQYF
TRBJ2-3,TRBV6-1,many,CASSPSVWPVTITQYF
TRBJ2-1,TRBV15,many,CATSKTYNEQFF
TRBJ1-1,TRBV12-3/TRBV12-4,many,CASSTGTGKVNTEAFF
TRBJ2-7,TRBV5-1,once,CASSLEEAVTYEQYF
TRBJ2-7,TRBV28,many,CASSFKGAEEQYF
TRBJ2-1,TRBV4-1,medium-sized,CASSQGGLAGERNEQFF
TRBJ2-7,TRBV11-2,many,CASSPGTGGFEQYF
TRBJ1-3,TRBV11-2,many,CASSLEYSGNTIYF
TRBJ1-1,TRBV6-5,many,CASSYAPSLRGNTEAFF
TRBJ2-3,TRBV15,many,CATSRGTSGSSTDTQYF
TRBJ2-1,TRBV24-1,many,CATSDSGALAANEQFF
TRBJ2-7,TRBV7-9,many,CASSPTGYYEQYF
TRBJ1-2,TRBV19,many,CASRETGGRNGYTF
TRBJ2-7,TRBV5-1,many,CASTTGTSGGLSYEQYF
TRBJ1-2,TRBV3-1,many,CASSLRQVGYTF
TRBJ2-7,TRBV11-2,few,CASSSRFSGYEQYF